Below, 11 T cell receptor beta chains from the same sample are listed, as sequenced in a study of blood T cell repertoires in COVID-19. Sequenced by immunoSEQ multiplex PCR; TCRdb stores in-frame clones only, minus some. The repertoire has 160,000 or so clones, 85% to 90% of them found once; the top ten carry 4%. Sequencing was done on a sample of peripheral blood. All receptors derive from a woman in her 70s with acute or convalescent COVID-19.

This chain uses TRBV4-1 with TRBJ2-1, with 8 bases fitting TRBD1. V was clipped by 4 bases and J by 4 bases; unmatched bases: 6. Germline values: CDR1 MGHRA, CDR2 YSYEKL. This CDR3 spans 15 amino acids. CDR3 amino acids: CASSPDRGEYNEQFF. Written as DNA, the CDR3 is TGCGCCAGCAGCCCCGACAGGGGAGAATACAATGAGCAGTTCTTC.

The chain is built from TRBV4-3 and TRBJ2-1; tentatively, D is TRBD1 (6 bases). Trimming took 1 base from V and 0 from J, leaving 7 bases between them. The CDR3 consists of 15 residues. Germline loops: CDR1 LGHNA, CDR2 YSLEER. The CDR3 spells CASSQGTDSYNEQFF. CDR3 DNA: TGCGCCAGCAGCCAAGGGACAGACTCCTACAATGAGCAGTTCTTC.

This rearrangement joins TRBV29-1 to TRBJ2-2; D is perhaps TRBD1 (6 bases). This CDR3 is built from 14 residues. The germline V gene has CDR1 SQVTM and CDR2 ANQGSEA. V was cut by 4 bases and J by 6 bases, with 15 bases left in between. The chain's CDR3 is CSVASGVEAGELFF. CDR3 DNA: TGCAGCGTTGCCTCAGGGGTAGAGGCCGGGGAGCTGTTTTTT.

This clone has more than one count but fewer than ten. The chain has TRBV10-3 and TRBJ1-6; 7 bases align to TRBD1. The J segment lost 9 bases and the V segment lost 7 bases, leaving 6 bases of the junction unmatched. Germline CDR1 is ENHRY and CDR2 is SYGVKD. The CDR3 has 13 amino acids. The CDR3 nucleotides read TGTGCCATCAAACGGGACAGTGGTTCACCCCTCCACTTT. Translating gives CAIKRDSGSPLHF.

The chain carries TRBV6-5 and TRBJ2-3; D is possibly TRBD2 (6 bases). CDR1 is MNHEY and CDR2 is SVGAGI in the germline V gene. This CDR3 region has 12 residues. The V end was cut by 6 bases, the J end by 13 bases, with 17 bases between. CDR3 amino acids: CASSRSGTGEYF. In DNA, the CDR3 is TGTGCCAGCAGCCGCTCCGGGACGGGGGAGTATTTT.

The CDR3 DNA is TGTGCCAGTAGCCATAGCCGGAGGACCCAAGAGACCCAGTACTTC. It encodes CASSHSRRTQETQYF. The chain has TRBV19 and TRBJ2-5; possibly TRBD2 for D (5 bases). This CDR3 has 15 amino acids. The germline V and J ends were trimmed by 6 bases and 1 base, with 15 bases remaining between them. CDR1 is LNHDA, CDR2 SQIVND, per germline (reference sequence).

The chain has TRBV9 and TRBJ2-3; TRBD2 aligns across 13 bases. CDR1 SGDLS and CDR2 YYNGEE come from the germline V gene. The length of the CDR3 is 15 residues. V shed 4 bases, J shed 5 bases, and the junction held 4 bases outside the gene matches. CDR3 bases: TGTGCCAGCAGCCCCGGGACTAGCGGGATAGATACGCAGTATTTT. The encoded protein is CASSPGTSGIDTQYF.

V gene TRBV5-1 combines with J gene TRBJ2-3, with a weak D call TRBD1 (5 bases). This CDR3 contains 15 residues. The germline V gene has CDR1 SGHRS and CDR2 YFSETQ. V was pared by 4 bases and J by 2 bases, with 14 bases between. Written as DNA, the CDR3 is TGCGCCAGCAGCAAGGACACCCTGTACACAGATACGCAGTATTTT. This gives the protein CASSKDTLYTDTQYF. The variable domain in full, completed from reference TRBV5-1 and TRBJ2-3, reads KAGVTQTPRYLIKTRGQQVTLSCSPISGHRSVSWYQQTPGQGLQFLFEYFSETQRNKGNFPGRFSGRQFSNSRSEMNVSTLELGDSALYLCASSKDTLYTDTQYFGPGTRLTVL.

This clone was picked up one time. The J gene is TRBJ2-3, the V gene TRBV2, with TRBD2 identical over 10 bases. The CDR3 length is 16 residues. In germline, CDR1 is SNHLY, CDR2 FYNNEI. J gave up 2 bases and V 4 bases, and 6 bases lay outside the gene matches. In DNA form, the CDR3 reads TGTGCCAGCAGTGGGACTAGCGGAGATAACACAGATACGCAGTATTTT. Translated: CASSGTSGDNTDTQYF.

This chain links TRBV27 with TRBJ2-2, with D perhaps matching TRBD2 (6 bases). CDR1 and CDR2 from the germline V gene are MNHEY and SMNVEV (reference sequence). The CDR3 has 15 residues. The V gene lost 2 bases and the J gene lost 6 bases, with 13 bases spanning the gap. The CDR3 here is CASSLVGEVSGELFF. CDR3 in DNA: TGTGCCAGCAGTTTAGTAGGGGAGGTCTCCGGGGAGCTGTTTTTT.

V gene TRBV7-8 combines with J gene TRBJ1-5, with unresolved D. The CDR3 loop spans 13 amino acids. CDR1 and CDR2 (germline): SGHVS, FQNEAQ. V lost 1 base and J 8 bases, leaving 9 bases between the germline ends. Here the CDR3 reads CASSLGTREPQHF. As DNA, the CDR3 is TGTGCCAGCAGCTTAGGGACGAGGGAGCCCCAGCATTTT.